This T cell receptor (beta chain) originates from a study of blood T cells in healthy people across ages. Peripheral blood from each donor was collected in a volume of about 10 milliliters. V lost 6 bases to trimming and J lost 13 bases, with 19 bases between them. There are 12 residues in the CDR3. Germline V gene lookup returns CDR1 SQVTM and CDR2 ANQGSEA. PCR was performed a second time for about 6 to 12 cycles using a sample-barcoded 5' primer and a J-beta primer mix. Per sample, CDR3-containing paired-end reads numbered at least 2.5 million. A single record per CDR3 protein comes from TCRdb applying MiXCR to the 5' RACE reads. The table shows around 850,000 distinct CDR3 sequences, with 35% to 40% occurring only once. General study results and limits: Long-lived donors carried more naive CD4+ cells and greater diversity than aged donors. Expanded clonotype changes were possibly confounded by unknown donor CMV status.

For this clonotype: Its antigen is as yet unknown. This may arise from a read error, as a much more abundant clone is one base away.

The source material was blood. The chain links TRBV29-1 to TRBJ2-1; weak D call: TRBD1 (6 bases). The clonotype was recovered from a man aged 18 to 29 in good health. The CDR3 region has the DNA TGCAGCGTCAAGGACAGAAAAGAGACCCAGTTCTTC. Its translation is CSVKDRKETQFF.